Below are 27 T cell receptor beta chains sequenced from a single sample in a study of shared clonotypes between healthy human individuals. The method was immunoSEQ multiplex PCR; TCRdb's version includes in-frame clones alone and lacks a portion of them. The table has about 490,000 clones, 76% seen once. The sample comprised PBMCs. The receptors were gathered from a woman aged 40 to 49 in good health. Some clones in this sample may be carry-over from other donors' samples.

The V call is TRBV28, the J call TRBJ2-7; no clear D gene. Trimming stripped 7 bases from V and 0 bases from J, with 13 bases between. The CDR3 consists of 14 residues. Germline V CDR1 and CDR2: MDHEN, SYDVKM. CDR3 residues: CASTQGRFSYEQYF. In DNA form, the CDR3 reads TGTGCCAGCACCCAAGGGCGGTTCTCCTACGAGCAGTACTTC.

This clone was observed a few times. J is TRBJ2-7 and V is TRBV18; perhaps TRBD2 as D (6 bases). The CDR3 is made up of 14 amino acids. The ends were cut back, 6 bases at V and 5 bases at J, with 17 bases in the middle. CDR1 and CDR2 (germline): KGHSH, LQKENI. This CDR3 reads CASSAQGLYDEQYF. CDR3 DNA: TGTGCCAGCTCCGCCCAGGGACTCTACGACGAGCAGTACTTC.

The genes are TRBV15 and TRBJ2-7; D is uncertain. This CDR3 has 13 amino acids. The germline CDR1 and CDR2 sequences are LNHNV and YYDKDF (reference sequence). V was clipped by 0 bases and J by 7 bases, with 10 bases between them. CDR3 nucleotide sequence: TGTGCCACCAGCAGAGATGTCCAGGCTGAGCAGTACTTC. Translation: CATSRDVQAEQYF.

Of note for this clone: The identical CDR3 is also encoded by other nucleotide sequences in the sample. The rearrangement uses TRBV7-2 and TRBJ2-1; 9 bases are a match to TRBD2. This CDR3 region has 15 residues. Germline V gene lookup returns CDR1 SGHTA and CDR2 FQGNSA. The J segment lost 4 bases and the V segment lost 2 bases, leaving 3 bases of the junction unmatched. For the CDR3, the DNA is TGTGCCAGCAGCTTACAAGCGGGAGGTTACAATGAGCAGTTCTTC. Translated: CASSLQAGGYNEQFF.

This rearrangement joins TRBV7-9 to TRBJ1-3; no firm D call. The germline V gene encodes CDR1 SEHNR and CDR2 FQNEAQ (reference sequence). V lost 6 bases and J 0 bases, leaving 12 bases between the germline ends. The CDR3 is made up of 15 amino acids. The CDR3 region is CASSTVGYSGNTIYF. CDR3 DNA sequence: TGTGCCAGCAGTACTGTCGGGTACTCTGGAAACACCATATATTTT. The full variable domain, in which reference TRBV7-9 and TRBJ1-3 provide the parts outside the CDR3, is DTGVSQNPRHKITKRGQNVTFRCDPISEHNRLYWYRQTLGQGPEFLTYFQNEAQLEKSRLLSDRFSAERPKGSFSTLEIQRTEQGDSAMYLCASSTVGYSGNTIYFGEGSWLTVV.

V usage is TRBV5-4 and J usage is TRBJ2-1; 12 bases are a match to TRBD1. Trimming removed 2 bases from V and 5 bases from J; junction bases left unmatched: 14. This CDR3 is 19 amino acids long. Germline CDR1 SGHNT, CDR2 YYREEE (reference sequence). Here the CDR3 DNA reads TGTGCCAGCAGCTTCTACCCCGGGACAGGGGGCAGTAGGGACAATGAGCAGTTCTTC. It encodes CASSFYPGTGGSRDNEQFF.

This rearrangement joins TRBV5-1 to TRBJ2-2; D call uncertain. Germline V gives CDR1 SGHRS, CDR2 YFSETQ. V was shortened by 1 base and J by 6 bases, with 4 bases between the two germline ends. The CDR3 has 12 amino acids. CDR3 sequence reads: CASSLSPGELFF. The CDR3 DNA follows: TGCGCCAGCAGCTTGTCTCCCGGGGAGCTGTTTTTT.

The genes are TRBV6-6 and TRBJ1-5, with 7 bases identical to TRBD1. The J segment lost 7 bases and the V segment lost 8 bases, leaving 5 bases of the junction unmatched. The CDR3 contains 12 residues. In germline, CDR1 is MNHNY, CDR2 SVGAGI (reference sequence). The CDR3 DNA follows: TGTGCCAGCGCACAGGGGCAACAGCCCCAGCATTTT. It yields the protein CASAQGQQPQHF.

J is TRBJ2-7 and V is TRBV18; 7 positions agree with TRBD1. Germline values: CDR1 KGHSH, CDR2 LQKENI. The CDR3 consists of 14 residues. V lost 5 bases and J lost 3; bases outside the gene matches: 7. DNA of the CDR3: TGTGCCAGCTCAAGGGGCCGGGACAGCTACGAGCAGTACTTC. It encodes CASSRGRDSYEQYF.

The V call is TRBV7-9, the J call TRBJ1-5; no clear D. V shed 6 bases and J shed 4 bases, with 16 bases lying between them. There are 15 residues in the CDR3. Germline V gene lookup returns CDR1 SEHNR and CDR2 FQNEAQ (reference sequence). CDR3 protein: CASRHPPLINQPQHF. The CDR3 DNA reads TGTGCCAGCAGACACCCCCCCTTAATTAATCAGCCCCAGCATTTT.

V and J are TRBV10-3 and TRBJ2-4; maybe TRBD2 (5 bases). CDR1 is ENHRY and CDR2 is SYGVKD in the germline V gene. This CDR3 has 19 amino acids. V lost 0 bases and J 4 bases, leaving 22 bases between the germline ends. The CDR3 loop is CAISESSSRFVRTKNIQYF. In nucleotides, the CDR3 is TGTGCCATCAGTGAGTCGTCGTCGAGGTTTGTCAGGACTAAAAACATTCAGTACTTC.

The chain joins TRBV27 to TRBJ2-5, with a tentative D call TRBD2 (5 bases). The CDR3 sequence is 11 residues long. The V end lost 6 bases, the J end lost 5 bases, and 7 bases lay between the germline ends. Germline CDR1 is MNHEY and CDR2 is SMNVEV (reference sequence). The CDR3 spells CASRRAETQYF. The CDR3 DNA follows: TGTGCCAGCAGGCGGGCGGAGACCCAGTACTTC.

The CDR3 DNA reads TGCAGCGTTGAAGATCGTGGGTCGGGACAGTACTTC. Protein product: CSVEDRGSGQYF. The chain couples TRBV29-1 to TRBJ2-4, with a possible D match to TRBD2 (5 bases). Germline-derived CDR1 and CDR2 are SQVTM and ANQGSEA. The CDR3 consists of 12 residues. The ends were cut back, 0 bases at V and 13 bases at J, with 13 bases in the middle.

In nucleotides, the CDR3 is TGTGCCAGCAGCGTAGGGGGGCTGGCCGGAAACACCATATATTTT. Its protein is CASSVGGLAGNTIYF. The V and J genes are TRBV9 and TRBJ1-3, with D tentatively TRBD1 (6 bases). The CDR3 is 15 residues long. The germline V gene encodes CDR1 SGDLS and CDR2 YYNGEE. V lost 0 bases and J 4 bases, leaving 11 bases between the germline ends.

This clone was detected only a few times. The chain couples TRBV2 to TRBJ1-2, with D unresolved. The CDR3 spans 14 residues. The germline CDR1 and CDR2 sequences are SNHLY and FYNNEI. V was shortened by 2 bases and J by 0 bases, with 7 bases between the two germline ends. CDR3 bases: TGTGCCAGCAGTGAACCGGCTCCTAACTATGGCTACACCTTC. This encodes CASSEPAPNYGYTF.

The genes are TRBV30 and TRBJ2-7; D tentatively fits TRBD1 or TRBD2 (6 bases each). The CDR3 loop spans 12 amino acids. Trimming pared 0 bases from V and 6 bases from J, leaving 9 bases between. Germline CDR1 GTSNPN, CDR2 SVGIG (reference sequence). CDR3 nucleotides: TGTGCCTGGAGTGTAACGGGGGCCGAGCAGTACTTC. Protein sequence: CAWSVTGAEQYF.

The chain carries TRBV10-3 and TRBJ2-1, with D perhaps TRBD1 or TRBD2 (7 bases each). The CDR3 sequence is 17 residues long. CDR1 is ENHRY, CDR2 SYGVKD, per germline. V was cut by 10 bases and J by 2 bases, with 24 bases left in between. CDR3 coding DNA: TGTGCCACCCAGGGGGGCCTAGCGGAGGGGGCCTACAATGAGCAGTTCTTC. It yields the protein CATQGGLAEGAYNEQFF.

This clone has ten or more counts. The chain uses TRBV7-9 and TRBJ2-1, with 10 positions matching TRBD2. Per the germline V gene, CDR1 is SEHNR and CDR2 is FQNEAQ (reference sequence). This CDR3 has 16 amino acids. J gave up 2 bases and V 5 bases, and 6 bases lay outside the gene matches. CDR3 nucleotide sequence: TGTGCCAGCAGCCTCCCCCTAGCGGGAGCCTACAATGAGCAGTTCTTC. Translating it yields CASSLPLAGAYNEQFF.

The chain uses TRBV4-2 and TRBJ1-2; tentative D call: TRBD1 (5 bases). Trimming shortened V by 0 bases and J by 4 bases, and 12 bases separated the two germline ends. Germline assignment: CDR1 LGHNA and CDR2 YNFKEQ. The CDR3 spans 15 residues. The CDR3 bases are TGTGCCAGCAGCCAAGATGGGCAGGGTGTCTATGGCTACACCTTC. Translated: CASSQDGQGVYGYTF.

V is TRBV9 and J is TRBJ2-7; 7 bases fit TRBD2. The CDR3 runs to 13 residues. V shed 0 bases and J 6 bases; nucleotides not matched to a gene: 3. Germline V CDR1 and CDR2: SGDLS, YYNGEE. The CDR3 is CASSVGWEGEQYF. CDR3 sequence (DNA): TGTGCCAGCAGCGTAGGATGGGAGGGCGAGCAGTACTTC.

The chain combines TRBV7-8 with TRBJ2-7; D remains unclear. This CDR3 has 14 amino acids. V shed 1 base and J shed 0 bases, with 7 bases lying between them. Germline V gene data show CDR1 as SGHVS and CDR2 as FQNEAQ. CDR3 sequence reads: CASSLGQTSYEQYF. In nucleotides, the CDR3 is TGTGCCAGCAGCTTAGGGCAGACCTCCTACGAGCAGTACTTC.

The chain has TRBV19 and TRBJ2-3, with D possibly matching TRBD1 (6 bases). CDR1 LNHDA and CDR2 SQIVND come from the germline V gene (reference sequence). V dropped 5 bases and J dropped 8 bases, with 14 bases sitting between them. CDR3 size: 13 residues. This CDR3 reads CASSVTGRGTQYF. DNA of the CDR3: TGTGCCAGTAGTGTAACAGGGCGAGGTACGCAGTATTTT. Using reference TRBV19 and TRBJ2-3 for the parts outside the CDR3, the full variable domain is DGGITQSPKYLFRKEGQNVTLSCEQNLNHDAMYWYRQDPGQGLRLIYYSQIVNDFQKGDIAEGYSVSREKKESFPLTVTSAQKNPTAFYLCASSVTGRGTQYFGPGTRLTVL.

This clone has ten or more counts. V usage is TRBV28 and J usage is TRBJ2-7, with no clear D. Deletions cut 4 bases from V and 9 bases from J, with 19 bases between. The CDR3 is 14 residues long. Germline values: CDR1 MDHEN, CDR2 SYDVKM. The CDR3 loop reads CASSSFRAFWRQYF. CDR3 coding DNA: TGTGCCAGCAGTTCCTTCCGGGCCTTCTGGAGGCAGTACTTC. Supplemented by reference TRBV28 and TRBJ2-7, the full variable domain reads DVKVTQSSRYLVKRTGEKVFLECVQDMDHENMFWYRQDPGLGLRLIYFSYDVKMKEKGDIPEGYSVSREKKERFSLILESASTNQTSMYLCASSSFRAFWRQYFGPGTRLTVT.

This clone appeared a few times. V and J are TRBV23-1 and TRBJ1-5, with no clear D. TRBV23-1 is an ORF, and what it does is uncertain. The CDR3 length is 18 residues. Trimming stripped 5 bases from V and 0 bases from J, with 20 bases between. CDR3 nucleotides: TGCGCCAGCAGTAGGGTCTTGACGGACTTCGATAGCAATCAGCCCCAGCATTTT. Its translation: CASSRVLTDFDSNQPQHF.

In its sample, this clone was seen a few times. CDR3 DNA: TGCGCCAGCAGCGGGACTAGCGGGAGGGCCTTACCAGATACGCAGTATTTT. Protein product: CASSGTSGRALPDTQYF. This chain connects TRBV10-1 to TRBJ2-3, with 16 bases matching TRBD2. The CDR3 is made up of 17 amino acids. Trimming at V came to 6 bases and at J to 4 bases, leaving 7 bases not matched to a gene. Germline CDR1 WNHNN, CDR2 SYGVQD (reference sequence).

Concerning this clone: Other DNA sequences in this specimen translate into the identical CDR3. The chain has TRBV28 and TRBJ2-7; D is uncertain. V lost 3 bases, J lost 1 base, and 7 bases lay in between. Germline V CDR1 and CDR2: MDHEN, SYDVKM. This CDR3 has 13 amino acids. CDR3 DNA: TGTGCCAGCAGTTTCGCGCCGTCCTACGAGCAGTACTTC. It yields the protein CASSFAPSYEQYF.

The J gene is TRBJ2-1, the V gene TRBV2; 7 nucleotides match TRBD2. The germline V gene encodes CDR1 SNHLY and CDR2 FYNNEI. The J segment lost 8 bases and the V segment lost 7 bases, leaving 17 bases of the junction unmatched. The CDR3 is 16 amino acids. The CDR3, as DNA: TGTGCCAGCACTGTCCTAGCTAGCGGTCCTGGGGATGAGCAGTTCTTC. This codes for CASTVLASGPGDEQFF.